One sample yielded the 17 T cell receptor beta chains listed below, sequenced in a study of vaccination effects on CD4 cells after COVID-19. With roughly 9 days of culture completed, CD4+ T cells were isolated. Sequencing was performed with immunoSEQ multiplex PCR; in TCRdb, only in-frame clones are kept and a portion is missing. The repertoire holds about 25,000 clones, with roughly 75% as singletons. These receptors have no known antigen. The sample consisted of CD4+ T cells from PBMCs cultured without peptide, taken before COVID-19 vaccination. The receptors derive from a human donor who received a COVID-19 vaccine.

As DNA, the CDR3 is TGCGCCAGCAGCCAAGATATTGTGAGGTCGGGTTCACCCCTCCACTTT. Encoded protein: CASSQDIVRSGSPLHF. The rearrangement uses TRBV4-3 and TRBJ1-6; D is uncertain. The CDR3 extends over 16 amino acids. V dropped 0 bases and J dropped 9 bases, with 15 bases sitting between them. Germline V gene data show CDR1 as LGHNA and CDR2 as YSLEER.

For the CDR3, the DNA is TGTGCCAGCATCGCTGCTTATGGTAATCGGTATGGCTACACCTTC. Protein product: CASIAAYGNRYGYTF. This chain links TRBV7-2 with TRBJ1-2; D is undetermined. CDR3 length: 15 residues. The V and J ends lost 7 bases and 5 bases respectively, with 20 bases between them. The V gene's germline CDR1 is SGHTA and CDR2 FQGNSA.

This chain connects TRBV5-1 to TRBJ2-3; TRBD1 might be the D (6 bases). The CDR3 totals 14 residues. Germline V gene lookup returns CDR1 SGHRS and CDR2 YFSETQ. V was shortened by 4 bases and J by 2 bases, with 11 bases between the two germline ends. CDR3 residues: CASSTRDNTDTQYF. The CDR3 DNA sequence: TGCGCCAGCAGCACCCGGGACAACACAGATACGCAGTATTTT.

The J gene is TRBJ1-1, the V gene TRBV7-2; TRBD1 aligns across 8 bases. CDR1 SGHTA and CDR2 FQGNSA come from the germline V gene. J gave up 3 bases and V 4 bases, and 7 bases lay outside the gene matches. The CDR3 covers 15 residues. The CDR3 sequence is CASSSHQGADTEAFF. In DNA form, the CDR3 reads TGTGCCAGCAGCTCCCACCAGGGGGCGGACACTGAAGCTTTCTTT.

V and J are TRBV6-1 and TRBJ2-3; 9 bases are shared with TRBD2. This CDR3 has 19 residues. The germline gives CDR1 MNHNS, CDR2 SASEGT. V lost 2 bases and J lost 2; bases outside the gene matches: 14. The CDR3 spells CASSERFLGGGGLTDTQYF. CDR3 sequence (DNA): TGTGCCAGCAGTGAACGATTCCTAGGCGGGGGGGGGCTCACAGATACGCAGTATTTT.

The chain carries TRBV11-2 and TRBJ2-3; 13 bases fit TRBD2. This CDR3 has 18 residues. Looked up from germline, CDR1 is SGHAT and CDR2 is FQNNGV. With 6 bases clipped from V and 2 bases from J, the junction kept 11 bases outside the gene matches. The CDR3 protein is CASSRPPGLAGLTDTQYF. Written as DNA, the CDR3 is TGTGCCAGCAGTCGTCCCCCGGGACTAGCGGGACTCACAGATACGCAGTATTTT.

This chain uses TRBV7-2 with TRBJ2-5; 12 bases are shared with TRBD2. Germline V gene data show CDR1 as SGHTA and CDR2 as FQGNSA. The CDR3 has 16 residues. The V gene end was trimmed by 5 bases and the J gene end by 5 bases; junction bases not matched to a gene: 9. In nucleotides, the CDR3 is TGTGCCAGCAGCGCGCCACGACTAGCGGGAGTGGAGACCCAGTACTTC. Its protein product is CASSAPRLAGVETQYF.

V is TRBV28 and J is TRBJ1-5; D unclear. CDR3 length: 13 residues. The germline V gene encodes CDR1 MDHEN and CDR2 SYDVKM. Trimming took 7 bases from V and 7 from J, leaving 14 bases between them. The CDR3 region is CASNPPAAQPQHF. For the CDR3, the DNA is TGTGCCAGCAACCCCCCGGCGGCCCAGCCCCAGCATTTT.

This clone has a handful of counts. This chain connects TRBV2 to TRBJ1-5, with TRBD1 as a possible D gene (5 bases). Germline-derived CDR1 and CDR2 are SNHLY and FYNNEI. The CDR3 runs to 12 residues. The ends were cut back, 5 bases at V and 5 bases at J, with 7 bases in the middle. The CDR3 spells CASSKQDQPQHF. DNA for the CDR3: TGTGCCAGCAGTAAACAGGATCAGCCCCAGCATTTT.

The chain uses TRBV12-2 and TRBJ1-1. TRBV12-2 is tagged as a pseudogene. The CDR3 length is 16 residues. CDR3 sequence: CASRLRSAERNTEAFF. As DNA, the CDR3 is TGTGCAAGTCGCTTAAGGTCAGCCGAAAGGAACACTGAAGCTTTCTTT.

The chain carries TRBV27 and TRBJ2-5, with D maybe TRBD1 (5 bases). Looked up from germline, CDR1 is MNHEY and CDR2 is SMNVEV (reference sequence). Trimming stripped 6 bases from V and 4 bases from J, with 15 bases between. The CDR3 has 14 residues. This CDR3 reads CASRSRGPAETQYF. CDR3 sequence (DNA): TGTGCCAGCAGGTCAAGGGGCCCGGCAGAGACCCAGTACTTC.

This rearrangement joins TRBV14 to TRBJ2-7, with TRBD2 identical over 7 bases. The CDR3 covers 14 residues. CDR1 SGHDN and CDR2 FVKESK come from the germline V gene. V trimming: 3 bases; J trimming: 3 bases; junction bases outside the gene matches: 5. The CDR3 region is CASSHLGGGYEQYF. The DNA of the CDR3 is TGTGCCAGCAGCCACTTAGGCGGGGGCTACGAGCAGTACTTC.

The chain employs TRBV5-5 and TRBJ2-1, with 8 nucleotides matching TRBD2. Losses at the gene ends were 4 bases for V and 13 bases for J; bases not matched to a gene: 22. The CDR3 sequence is 17 residues long. Germline V gene data show CDR1 as SGHKS and CDR2 as YYEKEE (reference sequence). The CDR3 bases are TGTGCCAGCAGCCGAGACTCGAAACCCCTAGCGGGCTCGTCCCAGTTCTTC. Translation: CASSRDSKPLAGSSQFF.

The chain recombines TRBV6-5 with TRBJ1-2; 8 positions agree with TRBD1. The CDR3 spans 13 residues. The germline CDR1 and CDR2 sequences are MNHEY and SVGAGI. V lost 7 bases and J lost 3; bases outside the gene matches: 4. The CDR3 sequence is CASTHRGDYGYTF. The CDR3 DNA follows: TGTGCCAGCACCCACAGGGGGGACTATGGCTACACCTTC.

The sample holds a few counts of this clone. V and J are TRBV7-9 and TRBJ2-2; TRBD2 is a possible D gene (6 bases). CDR3 size: 14 residues. Germline V gives CDR1 SEHNR, CDR2 FQNEAQ (reference sequence). V shed 5 bases and J shed 3 bases, with 10 bases lying between them. The CDR3 region is CASSPRLDTGELFF. CDR3 coding DNA: TGTGCCAGCAGCCCCCGACTAGACACCGGGGAGCTGTTTTTT.

The rearrangement links TRBV28 to TRBJ1-2; D remains unclear. Trimming took off 7 bases at V and 3 bases at J, with 18 bases between the two ends. This CDR3 region has 15 residues. CDR1 is MDHEN and CDR2 is SYDVKM in the germline V gene. DNA of the CDR3: TGTGCCAGCACCTCCCCCGCGGGCAGCTACTATGGCTACACCTTC. Protein: CASTSPAGSYYGYTF.

This sequence joins TRBV7-8 and TRBJ2-7; D unresolved. The germline V gene has CDR1 SGHVS and CDR2 FQNEAQ. CDR3 size: 14 residues. Trimming pared 1 base from V and 1 base from J, leaving 8 bases between. The DNA of the CDR3 is TGTGCCAGCAGCTTAGAAACTGGTTCCTACGAGCAGTACTTC. Its translation is CASSLETGSYEQYF.